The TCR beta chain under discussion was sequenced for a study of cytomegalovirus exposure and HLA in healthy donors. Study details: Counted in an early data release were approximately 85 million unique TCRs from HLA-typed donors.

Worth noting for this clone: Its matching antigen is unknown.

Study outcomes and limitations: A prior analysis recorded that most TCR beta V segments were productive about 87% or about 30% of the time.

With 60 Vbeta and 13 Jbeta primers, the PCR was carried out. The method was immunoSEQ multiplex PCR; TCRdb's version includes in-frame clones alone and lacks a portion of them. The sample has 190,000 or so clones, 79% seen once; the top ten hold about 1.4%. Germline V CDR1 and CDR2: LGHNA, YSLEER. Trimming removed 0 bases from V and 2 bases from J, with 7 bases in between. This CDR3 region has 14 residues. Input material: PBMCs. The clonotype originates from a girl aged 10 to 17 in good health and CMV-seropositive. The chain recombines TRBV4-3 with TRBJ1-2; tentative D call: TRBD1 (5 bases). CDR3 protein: CASSQDRANYGYTF. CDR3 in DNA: TGCGCCAGCAGCCAAGACAGGGCGAACTATGGCTACACCTTC.